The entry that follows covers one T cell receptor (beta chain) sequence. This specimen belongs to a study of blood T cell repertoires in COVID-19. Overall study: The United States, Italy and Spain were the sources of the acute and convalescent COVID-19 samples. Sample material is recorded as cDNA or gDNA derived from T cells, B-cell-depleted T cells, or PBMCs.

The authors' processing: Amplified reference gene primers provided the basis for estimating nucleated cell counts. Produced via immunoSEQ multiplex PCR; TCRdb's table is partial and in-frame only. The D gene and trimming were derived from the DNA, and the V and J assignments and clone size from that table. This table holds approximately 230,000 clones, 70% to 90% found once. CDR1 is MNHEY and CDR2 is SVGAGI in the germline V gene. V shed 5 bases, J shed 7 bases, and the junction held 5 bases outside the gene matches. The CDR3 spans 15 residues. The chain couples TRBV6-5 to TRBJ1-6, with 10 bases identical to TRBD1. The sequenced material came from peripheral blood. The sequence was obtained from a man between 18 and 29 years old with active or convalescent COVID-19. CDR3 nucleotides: TGTGCCAGCAGTACCGACAGGGGGCACAATTCACCCCTCCACTTT. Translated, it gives CASSTDRGHNSPLHF.